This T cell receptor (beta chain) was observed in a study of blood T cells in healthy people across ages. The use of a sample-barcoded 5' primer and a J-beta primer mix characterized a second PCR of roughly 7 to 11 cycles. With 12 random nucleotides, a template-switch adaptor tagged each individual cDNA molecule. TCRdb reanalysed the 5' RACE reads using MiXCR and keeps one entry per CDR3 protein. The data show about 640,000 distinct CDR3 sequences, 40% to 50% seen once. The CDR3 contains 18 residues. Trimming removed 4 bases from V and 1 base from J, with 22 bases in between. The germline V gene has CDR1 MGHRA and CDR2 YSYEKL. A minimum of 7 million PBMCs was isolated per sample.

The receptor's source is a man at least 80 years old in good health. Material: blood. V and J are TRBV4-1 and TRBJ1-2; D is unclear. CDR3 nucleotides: TGCGCCAGCAGCCCTCAACTCGTTCAGAACCGGGATAACTATGGCTACACCTTC. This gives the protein CASSPQLVQNRDNYGYTF.